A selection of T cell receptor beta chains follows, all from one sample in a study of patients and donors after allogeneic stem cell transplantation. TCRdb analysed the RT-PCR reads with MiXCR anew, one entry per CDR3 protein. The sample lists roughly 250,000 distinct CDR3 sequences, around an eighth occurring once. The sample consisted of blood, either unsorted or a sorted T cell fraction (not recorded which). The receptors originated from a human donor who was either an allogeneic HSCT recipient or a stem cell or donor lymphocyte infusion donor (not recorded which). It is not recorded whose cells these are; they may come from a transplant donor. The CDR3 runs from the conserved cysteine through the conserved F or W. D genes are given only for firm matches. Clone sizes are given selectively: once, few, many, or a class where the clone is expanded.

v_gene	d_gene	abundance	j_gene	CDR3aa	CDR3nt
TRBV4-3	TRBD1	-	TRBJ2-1	CASSHDRGLRNEQFF	TGCGCCAGCAGCCATGACAGGGGGCTTCGGAATGAGCAGTTCTTC
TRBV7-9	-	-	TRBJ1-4	CASSPGATLNEKLFF	TGTGCCAGCAGCCCGGGGGCCACCCTGAATGAAAAACTGTTTTTT
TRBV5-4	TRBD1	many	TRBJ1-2	CASREGQGAVYGYTF	TGTGCCAGCAGGGAGGGACAGGGGGCTGTCTATGGCTACACCTTC
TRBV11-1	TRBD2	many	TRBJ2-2	CASSWTSGSNTGELFF	TGTGCCAGCAGCTGGACCAGCGGGAGCAACACCGGGGAGCTGTTTTTT
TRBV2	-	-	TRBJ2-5	CASGERNQETQYF	TGTGCCAGCGGGGAGCGTAACCAAGAGACCCAGTACTTC
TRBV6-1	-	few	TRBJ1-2	CASSEGRQAPSNYGYTF	TGTGCCAGCAGTGAAGGAAGGCAGGCCCCAAGTAACTATGGCTACACCTTC
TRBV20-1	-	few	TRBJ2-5	CSAHPQETQYF	TGCAGTGCGCACCCCCAAGAGACCCAGTACTTC
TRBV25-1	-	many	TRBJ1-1	CASSIPGGPEAFF	TGTGCCAGCAGCATCCCCGGGGGTCCTGAAGCTTTCTTT
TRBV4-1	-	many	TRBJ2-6	CASSPYGMTGESSGANVLTF	TGCGCCAGCAGCCCCTATGGTATGACAGGTGAGAGCTCTGGGGCCAACGTCCTGACTTTC
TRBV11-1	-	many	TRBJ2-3	CASSLGSSTDTQYF	TGTGCCAGCAGCTTAGGATCCTCCACGGATACGCAGTATTTT
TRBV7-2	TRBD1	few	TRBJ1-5	CASSLDSGGSNQPQHF	TGTGCCAGCAGCTTAGACTCAGGGGGCAGCAATCAGCCCCAGCATTTT
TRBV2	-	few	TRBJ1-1	CASSVKKNTEAFF	TGTGCCAGCAGTGTCAAGAAGAACACTGAAGCTTTCTTT
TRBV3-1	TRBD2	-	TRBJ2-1	CASSPTSGRDEQFF	TGTGCCAGCAGCCCAACTAGCGGGAGAGATGAGCAGTTCTTC
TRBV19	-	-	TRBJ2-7	CASSRAGQYEQYF	TGTGCCAGTAGTAGGGCCGGACAGTACGAGCAGTACTTC
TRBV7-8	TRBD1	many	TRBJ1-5	CASSLPQGQGTPVNQPQHF	TGTGCCAGCAGCTTACCACAGGGACAGGGCACTCCGGTAAATCAGCCCCAGCATTTT
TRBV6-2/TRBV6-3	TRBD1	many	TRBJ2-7	CAISEPTGVLYEQYF	TGTGCCATCTCAGAACCGACAGGGGTCCTCTACGAGCAGTACTTC
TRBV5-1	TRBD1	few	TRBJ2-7	CASSLPGQGTEQYF	TGCGCCAGCAGCCTGCCGGGACAGGGAACCGAGCAGTACTTC
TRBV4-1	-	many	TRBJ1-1	CASSQDEILGEAFF	TGCGCCAGCAGCCAGGACGAAATATTGGGTGAAGCTTTCTTT
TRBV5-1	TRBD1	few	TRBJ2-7	CASSLAGTGPAGEQYF	TGCGCCAGCAGCTTGGCGGGGACAGGGCCGGCGGGCGAGCAGTACTTC
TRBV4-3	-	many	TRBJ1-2	CASSQTTYGYTF	TGCGCCAGCAGCCAAACAACGTATGGCTACACCTTC
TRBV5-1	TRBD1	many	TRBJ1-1	CASSPAGRGQRNTEAFF	TGCGCCAGCAGCCCTGCTGGCAGGGGGCAAAGGAACACTGAAGCTTTCTTT
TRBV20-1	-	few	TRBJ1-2	CSARSQEAGYTF	TGCAGTGCTAGAAGCCAGGAGGCGGGCTACACCTTC
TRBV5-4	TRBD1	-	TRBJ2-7	CASSTNRGAYEQYF	TGTGCCAGCAGCACCAACAGGGGGGCCTACGAGCAGTACTTC
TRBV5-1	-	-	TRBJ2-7	CASSAEAASYEQYF	TGCGCCAGCAGCGCGGAGGCAGCTTCCTACGAGCAGTACTTC
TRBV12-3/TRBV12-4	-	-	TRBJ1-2	CASSLTGAYGYTF	TGTGCCAGCAGTCTGACAGGCGCCTATGGCTACACCTTC
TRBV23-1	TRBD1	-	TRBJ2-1	CASSQAWWDRVYNEQFF	TGCGCCAGCAGTCAGGCTTGGTGGGACAGGGTTTACAATGAGCAGTTCTTC
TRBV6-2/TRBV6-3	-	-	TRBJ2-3	CASSYFEGTGYSTDTRYF	TGTGCCAGCAGTTACTTCGAAGGGACGGGGTACAGCACAGATACGCGGTATTTT
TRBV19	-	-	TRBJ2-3	CASSTAPPSATDTQYF	TGTGCCAGTAGTACGGCGCCTCCCAGCGCCACAGATACGCAGTATTTT
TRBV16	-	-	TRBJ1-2	CASSRLREGYTF	TGTGCCAGCAGCCGGCTGAGGGAGGGCTACACCTTC
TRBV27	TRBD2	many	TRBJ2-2	CASSFGLAGVNTGELFF	TGTGCCAGCAGTTTTGGGTTAGCGGGCGTGAACACCGGGGAGCTGTTTTTT
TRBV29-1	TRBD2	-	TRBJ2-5	CSWVAGDIGETQYF	TGCAGCTGGGTAGCGGGAGATATAGGAGAGACCCAGTACTTC
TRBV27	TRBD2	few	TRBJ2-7	CASSASGRGGNEQYF	TGTGCCAGCAGTGCTAGCGGGAGAGGGGGTAACGAGCAGTACTTC
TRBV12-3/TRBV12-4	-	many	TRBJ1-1	CASSPAGRRNTEAFF	TGTGCCAGCAGCCCAGCGGGCAGGAGGAACACTGAAGCTTTCTTT
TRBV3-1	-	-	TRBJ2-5	CASRVAGVETQYF	TGTGCCAGCAGGGTCGCAGGGGTGGAGACCCAGTACTTC
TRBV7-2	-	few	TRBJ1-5	CASSLTFRPGPGQPQHF	TGTGCCAGCAGCTTAACTTTTAGGCCAGGGCCCGGTCAGCCCCAGCATTTT
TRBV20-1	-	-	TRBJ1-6	CSAVSSGVYNSPLHF	TGCAGTGCTGTGAGTTCGGGGGTCTATAATTCACCCCTCCACTTT
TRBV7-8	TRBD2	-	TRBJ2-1	CASSFTSGGAIGEQFF	TGTGCCAGCAGCTTTACTAGCGGGGGGGCCATCGGGGAGCAGTTCTTC
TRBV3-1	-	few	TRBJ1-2	CASSPRRKANYGYTF	TGTGCCAGCAGCCCTCGGCGAAAAGCTAACTATGGCTACACCTTC
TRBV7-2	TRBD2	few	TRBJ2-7	CASSNSGGYDEQYF	TGTGCCAGCAGCAATAGCGGGGGGTACGACGAGCAGTACTTC